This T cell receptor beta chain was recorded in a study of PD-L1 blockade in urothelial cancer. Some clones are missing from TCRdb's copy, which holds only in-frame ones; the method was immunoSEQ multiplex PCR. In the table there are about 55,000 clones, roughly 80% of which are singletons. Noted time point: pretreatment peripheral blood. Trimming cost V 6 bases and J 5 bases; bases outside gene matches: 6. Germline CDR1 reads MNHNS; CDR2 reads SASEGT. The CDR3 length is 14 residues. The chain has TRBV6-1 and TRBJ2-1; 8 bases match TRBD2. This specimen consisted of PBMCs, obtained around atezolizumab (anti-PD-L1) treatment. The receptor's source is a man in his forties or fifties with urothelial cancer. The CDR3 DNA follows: TGTGCCAGCAGCTTTAGCGGGGCCGACAATGAGCAGTTCTTC. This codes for CASSFSGADNEQFF.